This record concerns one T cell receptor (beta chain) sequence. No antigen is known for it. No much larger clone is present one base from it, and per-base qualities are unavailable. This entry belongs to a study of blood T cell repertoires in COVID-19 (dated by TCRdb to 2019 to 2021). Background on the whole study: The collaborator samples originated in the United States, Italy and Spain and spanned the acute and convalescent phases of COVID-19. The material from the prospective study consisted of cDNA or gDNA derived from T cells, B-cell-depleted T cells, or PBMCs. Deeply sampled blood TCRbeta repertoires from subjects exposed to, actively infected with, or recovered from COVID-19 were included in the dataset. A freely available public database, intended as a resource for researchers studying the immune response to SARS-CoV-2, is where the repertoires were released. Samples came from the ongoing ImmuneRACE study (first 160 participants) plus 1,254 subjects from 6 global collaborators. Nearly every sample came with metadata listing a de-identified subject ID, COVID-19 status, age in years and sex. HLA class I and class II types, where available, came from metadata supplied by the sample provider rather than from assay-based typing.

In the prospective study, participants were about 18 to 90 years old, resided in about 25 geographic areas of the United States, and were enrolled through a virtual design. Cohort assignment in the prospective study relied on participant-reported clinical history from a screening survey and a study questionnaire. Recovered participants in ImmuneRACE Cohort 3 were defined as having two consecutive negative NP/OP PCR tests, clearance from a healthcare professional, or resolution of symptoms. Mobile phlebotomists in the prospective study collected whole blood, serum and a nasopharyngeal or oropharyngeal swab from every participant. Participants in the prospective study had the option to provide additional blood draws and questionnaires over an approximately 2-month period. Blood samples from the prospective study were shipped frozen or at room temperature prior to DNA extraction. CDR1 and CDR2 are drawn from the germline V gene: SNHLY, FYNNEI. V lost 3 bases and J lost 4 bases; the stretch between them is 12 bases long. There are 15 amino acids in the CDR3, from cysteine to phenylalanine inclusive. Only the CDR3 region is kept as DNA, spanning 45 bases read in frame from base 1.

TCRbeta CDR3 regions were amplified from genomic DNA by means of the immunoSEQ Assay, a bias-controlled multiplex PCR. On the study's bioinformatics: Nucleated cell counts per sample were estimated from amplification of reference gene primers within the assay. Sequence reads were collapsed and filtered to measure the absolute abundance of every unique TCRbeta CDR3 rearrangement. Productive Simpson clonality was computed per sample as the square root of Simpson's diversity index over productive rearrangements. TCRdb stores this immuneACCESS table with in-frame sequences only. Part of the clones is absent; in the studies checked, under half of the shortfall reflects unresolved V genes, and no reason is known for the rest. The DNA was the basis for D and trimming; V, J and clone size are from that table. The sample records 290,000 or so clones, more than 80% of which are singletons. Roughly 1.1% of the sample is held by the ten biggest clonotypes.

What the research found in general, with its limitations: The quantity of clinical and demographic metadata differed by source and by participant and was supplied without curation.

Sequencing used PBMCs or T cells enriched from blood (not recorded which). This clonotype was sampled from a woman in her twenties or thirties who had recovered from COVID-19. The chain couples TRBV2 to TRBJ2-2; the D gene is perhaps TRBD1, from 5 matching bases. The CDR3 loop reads CASSEVRQGTGELFF. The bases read TGTGCCAGCAGTGAGGTCAGGCAGGGCACCGGGGAGCTGTTTTTT.